The following is a TCR beta chain sequence with its context. Its target is not known. V lost 1 base and J lost 2, with 20 bases in between. The CDR3 spans 18 residues. Looked up from germline, CDR1 is LNHNV and CDR2 is YYDKDF (reference sequence). Healthy Caucasians, and only they, were the donors. These data come from a study of identical twins. Study-level points and caveats: Models came in too low on out-of-frame TCR alpha sharing in monozygotic twins.

From the 5' RACE reads, TCRdb called clonotypes with MiXCR, one entry per CDR3 protein. Of 200,000 to 300,000 distinct CDR3 sequences listed, 5.5% to 7% were seen once; the top ten hold about 3.6%. The same data also went into a second study, on yellow fever vaccine responses in identical twins.

The chain combines TRBV15 with TRBJ2-5; D possibly corresponds to TRBD1 (6 bases). Sequencing was done on a sample of memory (CD45RO+) T cells sorted from blood. The clonotype comes from a woman in her late teens or twenties in good health. The CDR3 loop reads CATSRGGRRGNGQETQYF. DNA of the CDR3: TGTGCCACCAGCAGAGGGGGGCGACGAGGGAATGGTCAAGAGACCCAGTACTTC.